This T cell receptor beta chain was found in a study of blood T cells in healthy people across ages. Notes on the study in general: Observed TCR beta diversity showed a strong correlation with the percentage of naive T cells as measured by flow cytometry.

For this clonotype: Its antigen remains unknown.

From germline, CDR1 is KGHDR and CDR2 SFDVKD. V shed 4 bases, J shed 3 bases, and the junction held 10 bases outside the gene matches. This CDR3 region has 16 residues. Primed by a sample-barcoded 5' primer and a J-beta primer mix, a second PCR proceeded for about 6 to 11 cycles. TCRdb processed the 5' RACE reads anew with MiXCR; each CDR3 protein has one entry. The sample yields under 800,000 distinct CDR3 sequences, about 21% seen once. The sample was blood. The origin of this receptor is a man between 65 and 79 years old in good health. The chain uses TRBV24-1 and TRBJ2-7; 8 nucleotides agree with TRBD1. The CDR3 DNA reads as TGTGCCACCAGTGAGTACGGCCAAGGACAGGGCTACGAGCAGTACTTC. Translation gives CATSEYGQGQGYEQYF.